Below are 23 T cell receptor beta chains sequenced from a single sample in a study of T cells in Graves' hyperthyroidism and ophthalmopathy. Template material for amplifying TCR beta CDR3 regions consisted of RNA transcripts. A set of HTBI primers served as the primers for a first-round RT-PCR of the TCR CDR3. From the multiplex PCR reads, TCRdb called clonotypes with MiXCR, one entry per CDR3 protein. The sample includes about 640,000 distinct CDR3 sequences, roughly 15% seen only once; the top ten take under 15%. The source material was blood. The receptor set was obtained from a woman in her forties or fifties with Graves' ophthalmopathy.

This clonotype has a count of ten or more. This chain links TRBV5-1 with TRBJ2-7; TRBD1 or TRBD2 may be the D gene (7 bases each). Trimming left V 5 bases short and J 6 bases short, with 15 bases between. Germline CDR1 and CDR2: SGHRS and YFSETQ. This CDR3 spans 13 amino acids. The CDR3 loop is CASRPDREGEQYF. The CDR3 region has the DNA TGCGCCAGCAGACCCGACAGGGAGGGCGAGCAGTACTTC.

This clonotype showed up many times. The gene calls are TRBV7-8 and TRBJ2-7; 8 bases are a match to TRBD2. This CDR3 region has 15 residues. V lost 3 bases to trimming and J lost 3 bases; unmatched junction nucleotides: 7. Germline-derived CDR1 and CDR2 are SGHVS and FQNEAQ. CDR3: CASSFSTAGVYEQYF. In DNA form, the CDR3 reads TGTGCCAGCAGCTTTTCAACAGCGGGAGTCTACGAGCAGTACTTC.

The rearrangement uses TRBV7-2 and TRBJ2-1; 14 bases line up with TRBD2. The ends lost 5 bases at V and 8 bases at J; junction bases unmatched: 5. The CDR3 consists of 15 residues. Germline V gene data show CDR1 as SGHTA and CDR2 as FQGNSA. This CDR3 is CASSRPGLAGDEQFF. As DNA, the CDR3 is TGTGCCAGCAGCCGGCCGGGACTAGCGGGAGATGAGCAGTTCTTC.

This clonotype was seen only a few times. The V and J genes are TRBV2 and TRBJ1-5; D not resolved. Germline CDR1 is SNHLY and CDR2 is FYNNEI. CDR3 size: 15 residues. V lost 5 bases and J 1 base, leaving 12 bases between the germline ends. The CDR3, as DNA: TGTGCCAGCAGTTACAGACTTGGGAGCAATCAGCCCCAGCATTTT. Amino acids: CASSYRLGSNQPQHF.

This clonotype was detected many times. The rearrangement joins TRBV3-1 to TRBJ1-1; D is uncertain. Trimming took off 1 base at V and 5 bases at J, with 11 bases between the two ends. Germline values: CDR1 LGHDT, CDR2 YNNKEL (reference sequence). The CDR3 runs 14 residues. CDR3 coding DNA: TGTGCCAGCAGCCAAGCCGGGGTAGGGACTGAAGCTTTCTTT. It translates to CASSQAGVGTEAFF.

This clonotype was counted at least ten times. V is TRBV7-2 and J is TRBJ2-7; possibly TRBD1 for D (6 bases). Trimming cost V 1 base and J 7 bases, with 20 bases left between them. In germline, CDR1 is SGHTA, CDR2 FQGNSA. The CDR3 extends over 16 amino acids. CDR3 bases: TGTGCCAGCAGCTTAGGAAGTCGCCTATCCCAGGGGGAGCAGTACTTC. Amino acids: CASSLGSRLSQGEQYF.

This clonotype was detected many times. V and J are TRBV11-2 and TRBJ2-7; D gene uncertain. Germline V gives CDR1 SGHAT, CDR2 FQNNGV. CDR3 length: 12 amino acids. Trimming left V 3 bases short and J 5 bases short, with 8 bases between. CDR3 sequence: CASSLNRDEQYF. DNA for the CDR3: TGTGCCAGCAGCTTGAACCGAGACGAGCAGTACTTC.

In nucleotides, the CDR3 is TGTGCCAGCAGTGAATCCGGAACCCAGCATTTT. It specifies CASSESGTQHF. The V and J genes are TRBV25-1 and TRBJ1-5; D gene unclear. The CDR3 has 11 amino acids. Germline lookup yields CDR1 MGHDK and CDR2 SYGVNS. With 1 base removed from V and 11 bases from J, the gap between germline ends came to 6 bases.

This clonotype was seen at least ten times. V is TRBV30 and J is TRBJ1-5, with D unresolved. The CDR3 has 16 residues. Germline CDR1 GTSNPN, CDR2 SVGIG (reference sequence). Trimming left V 2 bases short and J 3 bases short, with 17 bases between. DNA for the CDR3: TGTGCCTGGAGTTTAATGTCGGGTGGGAACAATCAGCCCCAGCATTTT. Amino acids: CAWSLMSGGNNQPQHF.

This clonotype occurred many times. This chain joins TRBV28 and TRBJ2-5; TRBD2 is a possible D gene (5 bases). This CDR3 is 14 amino acids long. The germline V and J ends were trimmed by 2 bases and 4 bases, with 11 bases remaining between them. The V gene's germline CDR1 is MDHEN and CDR2 SYDVKM. The CDR3 DNA sequence: TGTGCCAGCAGTTTAACTAGTCCAATAGAGACCCAGTACTTC. It encodes CASSLTSPIETQYF. Together with reference TRBV28 and TRBJ2-5, the CDR3 gives the full variable domain: DVKVTQSSRYLVKRTGEKVFLECVQDMDHENMFWYRQDPGLGLRLIYFSYDVKMKEKGDIPEGYSVSREKKERFSLILESASTNQTSMYLCASSLTSPIETQYFGPGTRLLVL.

This clonotype was counted at least ten times. The chain joins TRBV3-1 to TRBJ2-7, with TRBD2 as a possible D gene (6 bases). In germline, CDR1 is LGHDT, CDR2 YNNKEL (reference sequence). V gave up 4 bases and J gave up 3 bases, with 10 bases separating them. This CDR3 contains 13 residues. CDR3 amino acids: CASSPRRVYEQYF. The CDR3, as DNA: TGTGCCAGCAGCCCCCGGAGGGTCTACGAGCAGTACTTC.

The table lists this clonotype with many counts. In nucleotides, the CDR3 is TGTGCCAGCAGCCCCTCAGGGGGTCTCACTGAAGCTTTCTTT. Its protein product is CASSPSGGLTEAFF. The rearrangement links TRBV7-8 to TRBJ1-1; TRBD1 matches at 7 bases. Germline-derived CDR1 and CDR2 are SGHVS and FQNEAQ. V dropped 5 bases and J dropped 4; count of bases not matched to a gene: 7. The length of the CDR3 is 14 residues.

There are a few counts of this clonotype. CDR3 bases: TGTGCCAGCAGCCAACCCGGGACTAGAGGAAATGAGCAGTTCTTC. This codes for CASSQPGTRGNEQFF. The chain links TRBV3-2 to TRBJ2-1; whether TRBD2, the table's D call, matches the DNA was not checked. TRBV3-2 is reported as a pseudogene. The CDR3 runs 15 residues.

This clonotype was detected many times. The rearrangement uses TRBV5-1 and TRBJ1-5; D unclear. There are 14 residues in the CDR3. Trimming stripped 0 bases from V and 3 bases from J, with 7 bases between. The germline CDR1 and CDR2 sequences are SGHRS and YFSETQ. CDR3 residues: CASSLDGNNQPQHF. DNA for the CDR3: TGCGCCAGCAGCTTGGACGGAAACAATCAGCCCCAGCATTTT. Drawing the rest from reference TRBV5-1 and TRBJ1-5, the complete variable domain is KAGVTQTPRYLIKTRGQQVTLSCSPISGHRSVSWYQQTPGQGLQFLFEYFSETQRNKGNFPGRFSGRQFSNSRSEMNVSTLELGDSALYLCASSLDGNNQPQHFGDGTRLSIL.

This chain links TRBV20-1 with TRBJ2-1, with TRBD2 identical over 14 bases. The length of the CDR3 is 13 residues. After removal of 3 bases from V and 12 bases from J, the junction contained 4 bases not matched to a gene. Germline V gene sequence: CDR1 DFQATT, CDR2 SNEGSKA (reference sequence). The CDR3 bases are TGCAGTGCTAGGGGACTAGCGGGAGAGGGGCAGTTCTTC. As protein: CSARGLAGEGQFF.

This clonotype has ten or more counts. The CDR3 coding sequence is TGTGCCATCAGCGTGATAAGGGTGACTAGCGGGAAGACCGGGGAGCTGTTTTTT. It encodes CAISVIRVTSGKTGELFF. The genes are TRBV10-3 and TRBJ2-2, with 11 bases lining up with TRBD2. V lost 6 bases, J lost 5 bases, and 14 bases stayed unmatched. Germline V gives CDR1 ENHRY, CDR2 SYGVKD. The CDR3 length is 18 residues.

The J gene is TRBJ2-7, the V gene TRBV7-2; tentative D call: TRBD2 (6 bases). V was trimmed by 4 bases and J by 2 bases, leaving 15 bases between them. The CDR3 length is 15 residues. Germline-derived CDR1 and CDR2 are SGHTA and FQGNSA. CDR3 region: CASSSLRGLAYEQYF. Written as DNA, the CDR3 is TGTGCCAGCAGCTCACTACGGGGGTTGGCCTACGAGCAGTACTTC. The variable domain in full, with the rest retrieved from reference TRBV7-2 and TRBJ2-7, is GAGVSQSPSNKVTEKGKDVELRCDPISGHTALYWYRQSLGQGLEFLIYFQGNSAPDKSGLPSDRFSAERTGGSVSTLTIQRTQQEDSAVYLCASSSLRGLAYEQYFGPGTRLTVT.

The V call is TRBV12-5, the J call TRBJ2-5; TRBD1 aligns across 8 bases. Germline V CDR1 and CDR2: LGHNT, FRNRAP. The CDR3 consists of 16 residues. V dropped 6 bases and J dropped 2; count of bases not matched to a gene: 11. CDR3: CASGPKQGEVQETQYF. As DNA, the CDR3 is TGTGCTAGTGGCCCCAAACAGGGGGAGGTACAAGAGACCCAGTACTTC.

This clonotype appeared many times. The chain combines TRBV5-1 with TRBJ2-7, with a tentative D call TRBD1 (5 bases). The CDR3 covers 14 residues. Looked up from germline, CDR1 is SGHRS and CDR2 is YFSETQ. V was shortened by 3 bases and J by 0 bases, with 10 bases between the two germline ends. This CDR3 is CASSSGLTSYEQYF. In DNA, the CDR3 is TGCGCCAGCAGCTCAGGGCTGACCTCCTACGAGCAGTACTTC.

This clonotype was detected many times. The CDR3 DNA follows: TGTGCCAGCAGTTTACTGGAGGGCCGGTTTGAGCAGTACTTC. As protein: CASSLLEGRFEQYF. The chain combines TRBV28 with TRBJ2-7, with D possibly TRBD2 on 6 matching bases. Trimming removed 2 bases at V and 7 bases at J, with 15 bases between. In germline, CDR1 is MDHEN, CDR2 SYDVKM. There are 14 residues in the CDR3.

Of note for this clonotype: A read error may explain this, as a much larger clone is one base away. V gene TRBV2 combines with J gene TRBJ1-1; tentative D call: TRBD1 (5 bases). The CDR3 covers 13 residues. Germline values: CDR1 SNHLY, CDR2 FYNNEI. V was clipped by 5 bases and J by 11 bases, with 18 bases between them. The DNA of the CDR3 is TGTGCCAGCAGTCCAGCTCCAGGGTTCCGGGCTTTCTTT. Protein product: CASSPAPGFRAFF.

This clonotype was detected many times. CDR3 in DNA: TGTGCCAGCAGCCAAGAGGGGCCTGGAGCTTTCTTT. This codes for CASSQEGPGAFF. V and J are TRBV3-1 and TRBJ1-1, with TRBD1 as a possible D gene (5 bases). This CDR3 contains 12 residues. CDR1 is LGHDT, CDR2 YNNKEL, per germline (reference sequence). Deletions cut 0 bases from V and 10 bases from J, with 9 bases between.

J is TRBJ2-2 and V is TRBV6-1, with a tentative D call TRBD2 (5 bases). Germline V gives CDR1 MNHNS, CDR2 SASEGT. V was clipped by 5 bases and J by 7 bases, with 14 bases between them. The CDR3 runs to 14 residues. DNA for the CDR3: TGTGCCAGCAGTCCCATTAGCGTGATCGGGGAGCTGTTTTTT. Its protein product is CASSPISVIGELFF.